This is a list of T cell receptor beta chains from one sample in a study of early T cells in non-severe SARS-CoV-2 infection. TCRdb itself ran the 5' RACE reads through MiXCR, one entry per CDR3 protein. The table shows roughly 54,000 distinct CDR3 sequences, with about 7.7% occurring only once. This specimen was whole blood, taken at baseline. These receptors were taken from an adult who was a healthcare worker with PCR-confirmed SARS-CoV-2 infection or an uninfected control (not recorded which). The CDR3 runs from the conserved cysteine through the conserved F or W. A D gene is named only where the DNA matches it firmly. Only some rows state a clone size, as once, few, many or a class for expanded clones.

d_call	v_call	clone_size	j_call	cdr3_aa	cdr3_nt
-	TRBV12-3/TRBV12-4	many	TRBJ1-6	CASSLENSPLHF	TGTGCCAGCAGTTTAGAGAATTCACCCCTCCACTTT
TRBD1	TRBV20-1	few	TRBJ2-7	CSANLGQGPVF	TGCAGTGCAAACCTCGGACAGGGCCCGGTATTC
-	TRBV12-3/TRBV12-4	-	TRBJ2-5	CASSPDSETQYF	TGTGCCAGCAGTCCGGACTCGGAGACCCAGTACTTC
-	TRBV7-9	-	TRBJ2-7	CASSLATVSYEQYF	TGTGCCAGCAGCTTAGCGACAGTGTCCTACGAGCAGTACTTC
TRBD1	TRBV5-1	few	TRBJ2-5	CASSLDRGAETQYF	TGCGCCAGCAGCTTGGACAGGGGGGCAGAGACCCAGTACTTC
-	TRBV7-9	-	TRBJ2-3	CASSLQDIRTDTQYF	TGTGCCAGCAGCTTACAAGACATCAGGACAGATACGCAGTATTTT
TRBD2	TRBV12-3/TRBV12-4	few	TRBJ2-7	CASSPQGGSSYEQYF	TGTGCCAGCAGTCCCCAGGGCGGGAGTTCCTACGAGCAGTACTTC
TRBD2	TRBV3-1	few	TRBJ2-7	CASSQEAGAYEQYF	TGTGCCAGCAGCCAAGAGGCGGGAGCCTACGAGCAGTACTTC
-	TRBV28	many	TRBJ2-2	CASSVTTGLDGELFF	TGTGCCAGCAGCGTGACTACAGGCTTGGACGGGGAGCTGTTTTTT
TRBD1	TRBV12-3/TRBV12-4	many	TRBJ1-5	CASSRQGHNQPQHF	TGTGCCAGCAGTAGACAGGGGCACAATCAGCCCCAGCATTTT
-	TRBV25-1	many	TRBJ1-4	CASSERERGEKLFF	TGTGCCAGCAGTGAAAGAGAACGAGGAGAAAAACTGTTTTTT
TRBD1	TRBV12-3/TRBV12-4	many	TRBJ2-5	CASSDDRVPPYF	TGTGCCAGCAGTGATGACAGGGTACCCCCGTACTTC
-	TRBV6-5	many	TRBJ2-6	CASSYFGGSSKQRANVLTF	TGTGCCAGCAGTTACTTTGGGGGCAGCTCGAAGCAGAGGGCCAACGTCCTGACTTTC
TRBD2	TRBV5-1	-	TRBJ2-1	CASSSEPGLAGEQFF	TGCGCCAGCAGCTCAGAACCGGGACTAGCGGGAGAGCAGTTCTTC
-	TRBV29-1	-	TRBJ2-7	CSARSSYEQYF	TGCAGCGCGCGTAGCTCCTACGAGCAGTACTTC
-	TRBV7-2	many	TRBJ2-5	CASSQSREETQYF	TGTGCCAGCAGCCAAAGTAGGGAAGAGACCCAGTACTTC
TRBD2	TRBV29-1	-	TRBJ2-3	CSVPGTSGSPDTQYF	TGCAGCGTACCCGGGACTAGCGGGAGCCCAGATACGCAGTATTTT
-	TRBV9	many	TRBJ2-7	CASSVRQGAYEQYF	TGTGCCAGCAGCGTACGCCAGGGCGCCTACGAGCAGTACTTC
TRBD2	TRBV4-1	few	TRBJ2-7	CASSQEWKREIRNEQYF	TGCGCCAGCAGCCAAGAGTGGAAGCGGGAGATAAGGAACGAGCAGTACTTC
-	TRBV10-3	-	TRBJ2-3	CAISEVGGTDTQYF	TGTGCCATCAGTGAGGTCGGCGGTACAGATACGCAGTATTTT
-	TRBV20-1	few	TRBJ2-2	CSARPTGNTGELFF	TGCAGTGCTAGGCCGACAGGGAACACCGGGGAGCTGTTTTTT
-	TRBV7-9	few	TRBJ1-1	CASSPIPGGDTEAFF	TGTGCCAGCAGCCCGATCCCAGGCGGGGACACTGAAGCTTTCTTT
TRBD1	TRBV9	many	TRBJ1-3	CASTTTGGPGNTIYF	TGTGCCAGCACCACCACAGGGGGCCCTGGAAACACCATATATTTT
TRBD1	TRBV9	-	TRBJ2-2	CASSVTLRDRGSTGELFF	TGTGCCAGCAGCGTCACTCTCCGGGACAGGGGTTCCACCGGGGAGCTGTTTTTT
-	TRBV7-9	-	TRBJ2-1	CASSLAEVGVRDNEQFF	TGTGCCAGCAGCTTAGCGGAAGTAGGGGTCAGGGACAATGAGCAGTTCTTC
-	TRBV29-1	many	TRBJ1-4	CSVTGFNEKLFF	TGCAGCGTGACGGGATTTAATGAAAAACTGTTTTTT
TRBD2	TRBV20-1	-	TRBJ2-7	CSAGRGSGRGEQYF	TGCAGTGCTGGGAGAGGCAGCGGGAGAGGTGAGCAGTACTTC
-	TRBV7-2	-	TRBJ1-5	CASSLVRGQPQHF	TGTGCCAGCAGCTTAGTGCGGGGCCAGCCCCAGCATTTT
TRBD1	TRBV12-3/TRBV12-4	many	TRBJ1-1	CASFRGRGVNTEAFF	TGTGCCAGCTTCAGGGGGCGCGGTGTTAACACTGAAGCTTTCTTT
-	TRBV5-4	few	TRBJ2-3	CASSLGDGYTDTQYF	TGTGCCAGCAGCTTGGGGGACGGATACACAGATACGCAGTATTTT
-	TRBV4-1	-	TRBJ1-1	CASSQVGRREPEAFF	TGCGCCAGCAGCCAAGTCGGGCGCAGGGAGCCTGAAGCTTTCTTT
TRBD2	TRBV29-1	-	TRBJ2-7	CSVVWREKGSYEQYF	TGCAGCGTTGTCTGGCGGGAGAAAGGATCCTACGAGCAGTACTTC
-	TRBV7-6	few	TRBJ2-5	CASSLLFTETQYF	TGTGCCAGCAGCTTACTCTTTACGGAGACCCAGTACTTC
TRBD2	TRBV5-1	many	TRBJ2-1	CASSFLAAYYEQFF	TGCGCCAGCAGCTTCCTAGCGGCTTATTATGAGCAGTTCTTC
TRBD2	TRBV6-5	few	TRBJ2-7	CASRRSLEAGEQYF	TGTGCCAGCAGACGCTCTCTGGAAGCGGGAGAGCAGTACTTC
-	TRBV29-1	few	TRBJ2-2	CSVMVRATGELFF	TGCAGCGTCATGGTTCGTGCTACCGGGGAGCTGTTTTTT
-	TRBV20-1	-	TRBJ2-1	CSAGSSYNEQFF	TGCAGCGCCGGGTCCTCCTACAATGAGCAGTTCTTC
TRBD1	TRBV29-1	-	TRBJ2-1	CSVVLRDRGYNEQFF	TGCAGCGTTGTTCTCCGGGACAGGGGATACAATGAGCAGTTCTTC
-	TRBV12-3/TRBV12-4	-	TRBJ2-5	CASSSPHNRGWQSQETQYF	TGTGCCAGCAGTTCTCCCCACAATCGGGGGTGGCAGTCCCAAGAGACCCAGTACTTC
-	TRBV6-2/TRBV6-3	few	TRBJ2-7	CASSYPINPRGTSYEQYF	TGTGCCAGCAGTTATCCGATCAACCCCCGGGGAACATCCTACGAGCAGTACTTC
-	TRBV7-2	many	TRBJ2-3	CASSLELHGTDTQYF	TGTGCCAGCAGCTTAGAACTACACGGCACAGATACGCAGTATTTT
-	TRBV9	few	TRBJ2-3	CASSVQGTDTQYF	TGTGCCAGCAGCGTACAGGGCACAGATACGCAGTATTTT
-	TRBV5-1	-	TRBJ2-3	CASSQGTRKSDTQYF	TGCGCCAGCAGCCAAGGGACTCGAAAGTCAGATACGCAGTATTTT
-	TRBV20-1	many	TRBJ1-2	CSATRGLYGYTF	TGCAGTGCTACCAGGGGTCTCTATGGCTACACCTTC
-	TRBV7-2	many	TRBJ2-7	CASSSKGGLGYEQYF	TGTGCCAGCAGCTCAAAAGGGGGTCTGGGCTACGAGCAGTACTTC
TRBD2	TRBV4-1	few	TRBJ2-1	CASSQQLAGVYNEQFF	TGCGCCAGCAGCCAACAACTAGCGGGGGTTTACAATGAGCAGTTCTTC
-	TRBV4-1	few	TRBJ2-3	CASSQTGRDTQYF	TGCGCCAGCAGCCAAACAGGGAGAGATACGCAGTATTTT